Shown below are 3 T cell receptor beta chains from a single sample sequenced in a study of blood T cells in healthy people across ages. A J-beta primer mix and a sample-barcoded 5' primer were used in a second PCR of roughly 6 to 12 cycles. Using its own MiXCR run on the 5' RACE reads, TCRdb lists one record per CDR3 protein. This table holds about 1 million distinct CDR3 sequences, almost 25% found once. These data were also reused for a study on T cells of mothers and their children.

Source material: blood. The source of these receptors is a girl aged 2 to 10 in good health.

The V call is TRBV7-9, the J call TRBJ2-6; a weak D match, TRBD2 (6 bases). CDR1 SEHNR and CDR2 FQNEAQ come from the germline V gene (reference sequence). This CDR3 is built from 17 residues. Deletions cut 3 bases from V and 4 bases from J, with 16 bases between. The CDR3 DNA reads TGTGCCAGCAGCTTTAGTACGGGGGACTCCGGGGCCAACGTCCTGACTTTC. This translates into CASSFSTGDSGANVLTF.

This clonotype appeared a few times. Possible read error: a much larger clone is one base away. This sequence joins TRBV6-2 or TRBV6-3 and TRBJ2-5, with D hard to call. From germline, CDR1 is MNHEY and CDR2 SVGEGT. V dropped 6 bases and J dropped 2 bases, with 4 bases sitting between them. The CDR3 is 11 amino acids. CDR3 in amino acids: CASRKQETQYF. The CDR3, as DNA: TGTGCCAGCAGGAAACAAGAGACCCAGTACTTC.

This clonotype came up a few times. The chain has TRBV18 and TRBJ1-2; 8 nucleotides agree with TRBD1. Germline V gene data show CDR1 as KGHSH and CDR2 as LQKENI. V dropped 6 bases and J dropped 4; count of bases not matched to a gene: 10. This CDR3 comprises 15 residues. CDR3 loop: CASSELGQATYGYTF. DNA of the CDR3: TGTGCCAGCTCGGAACTGGGACAGGCTACCTATGGCTACACCTTC. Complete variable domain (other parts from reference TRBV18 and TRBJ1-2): NAGVMQNPRHLVRRRGQEARLRCSPMKGHSHVYWYRQLPEEGLKFMVYLQKENIIDESGMPKERFSAEFPKEGPSILRIQQVVRGDSAAYFCASSELGQATYGYTFGSGTRLTVV.